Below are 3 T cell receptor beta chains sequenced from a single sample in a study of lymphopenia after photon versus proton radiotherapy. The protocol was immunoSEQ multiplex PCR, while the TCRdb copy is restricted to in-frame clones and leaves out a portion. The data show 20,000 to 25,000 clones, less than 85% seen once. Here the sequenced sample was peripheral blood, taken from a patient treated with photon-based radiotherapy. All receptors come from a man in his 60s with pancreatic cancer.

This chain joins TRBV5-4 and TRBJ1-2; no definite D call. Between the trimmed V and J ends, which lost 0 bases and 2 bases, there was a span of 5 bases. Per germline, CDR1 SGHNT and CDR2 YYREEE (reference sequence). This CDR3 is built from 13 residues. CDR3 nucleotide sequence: TGTGCCAGCAGCTTGGGTCTCAACTATGGCTACACCTTC. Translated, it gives CASSLGLNYGYTF.

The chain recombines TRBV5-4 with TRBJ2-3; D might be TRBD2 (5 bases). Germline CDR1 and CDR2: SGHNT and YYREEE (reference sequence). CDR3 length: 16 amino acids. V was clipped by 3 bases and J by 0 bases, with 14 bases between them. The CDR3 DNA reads TGTGCCAGCAGCTCGTTAGCAGCGGCGAGCACAGATACGCAGTATTTT. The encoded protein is CASSSLAAASTDTQYF.

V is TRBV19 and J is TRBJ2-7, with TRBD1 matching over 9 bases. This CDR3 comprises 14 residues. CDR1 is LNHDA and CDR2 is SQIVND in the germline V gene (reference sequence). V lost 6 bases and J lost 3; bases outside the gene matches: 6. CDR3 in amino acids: CASSPAGQGYEQYF. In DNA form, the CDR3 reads TGTGCCAGTAGCCCTGCGGGACAGGGCTACGAGCAGTACTTC. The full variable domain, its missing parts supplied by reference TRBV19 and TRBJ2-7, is DGGITQSPKYLFRKEGQNVTLSCEQNLNHDAMYWYRQDPGQGLRLIYYSQIVNDFQKGDIAEGYSVSREKKESFPLTVTSAQKNPTAFYLCASSPAGQGYEQYFGPGTRLTVT.